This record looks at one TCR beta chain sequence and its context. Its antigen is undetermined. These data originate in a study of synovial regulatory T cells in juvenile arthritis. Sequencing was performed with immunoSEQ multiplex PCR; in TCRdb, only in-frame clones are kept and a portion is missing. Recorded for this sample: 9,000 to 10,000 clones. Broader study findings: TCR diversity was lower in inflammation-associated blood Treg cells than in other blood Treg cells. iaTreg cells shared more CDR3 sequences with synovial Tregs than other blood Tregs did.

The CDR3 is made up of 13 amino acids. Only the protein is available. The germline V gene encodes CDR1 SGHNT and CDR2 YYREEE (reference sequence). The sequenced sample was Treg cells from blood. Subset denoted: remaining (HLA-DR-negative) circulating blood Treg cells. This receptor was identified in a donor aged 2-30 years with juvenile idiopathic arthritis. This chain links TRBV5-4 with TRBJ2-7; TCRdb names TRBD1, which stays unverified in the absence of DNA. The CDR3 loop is CASSRDRDYEQYF.